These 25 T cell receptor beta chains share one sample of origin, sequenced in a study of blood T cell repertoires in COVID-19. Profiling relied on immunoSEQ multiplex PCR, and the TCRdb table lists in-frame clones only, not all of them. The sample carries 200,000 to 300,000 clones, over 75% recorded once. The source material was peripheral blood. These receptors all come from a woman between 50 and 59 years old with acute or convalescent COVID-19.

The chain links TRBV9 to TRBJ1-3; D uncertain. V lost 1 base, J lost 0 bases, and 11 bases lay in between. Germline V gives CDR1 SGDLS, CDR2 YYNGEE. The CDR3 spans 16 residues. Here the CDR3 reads CASSVSGGNSGNTIYF. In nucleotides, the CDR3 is TGTGCCAGCAGCGTAAGTGGCGGGAACTCTGGAAACACCATATATTTT. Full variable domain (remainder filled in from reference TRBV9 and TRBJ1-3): DSGVTQTPKHLITATGQRVTLRCSPRSGDLSVYWYQQSLDQGLQFLIQYYNGEERAKGNILERFSAQQFPDLHSELNLSSLELGDSALYFCASSVSGGNSGNTIYFGEGSWLTVV.

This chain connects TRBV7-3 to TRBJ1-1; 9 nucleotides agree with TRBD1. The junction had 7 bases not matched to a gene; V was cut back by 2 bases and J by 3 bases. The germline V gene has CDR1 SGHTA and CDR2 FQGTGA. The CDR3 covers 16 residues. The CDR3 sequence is CASSLHGQGTDTEAFF. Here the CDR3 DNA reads TGTGCCAGCAGCTTACACGGACAGGGGACCGACACTGAAGCTTTCTTT.

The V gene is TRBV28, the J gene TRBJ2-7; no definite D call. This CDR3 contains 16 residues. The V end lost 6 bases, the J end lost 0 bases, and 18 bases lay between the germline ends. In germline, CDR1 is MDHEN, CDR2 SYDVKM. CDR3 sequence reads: CASSTSASQSSYEQYF. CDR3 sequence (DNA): TGTGCCAGCAGCACATCCGCCTCACAGAGCTCCTACGAGCAGTACTTC.

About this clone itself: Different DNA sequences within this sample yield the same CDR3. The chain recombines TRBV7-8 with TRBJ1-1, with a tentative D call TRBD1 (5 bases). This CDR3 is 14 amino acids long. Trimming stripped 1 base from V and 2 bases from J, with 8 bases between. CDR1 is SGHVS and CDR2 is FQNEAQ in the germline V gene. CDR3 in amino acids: CASSLVTGNTEAFF. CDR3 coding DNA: TGTGCCAGCAGCTTAGTTACAGGTAACACTGAAGCTTTCTTT.

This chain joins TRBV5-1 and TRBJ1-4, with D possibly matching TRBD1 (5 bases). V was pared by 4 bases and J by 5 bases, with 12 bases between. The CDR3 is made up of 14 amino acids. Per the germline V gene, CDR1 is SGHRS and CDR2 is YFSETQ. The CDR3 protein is CASSPTVTNEKLFF. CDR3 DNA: TGCGCCAGCAGCCCGACAGTAACCAATGAAAAACTGTTTTTT.

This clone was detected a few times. DNA of the CDR3: TGTGCCAGCAGTCTACAGGGGGCAGATACGCAGTATTTT. This encodes CASSLQGADTQYF. The J gene is TRBJ2-3, the V gene TRBV6-5; TRBD1 matches 8 bases. Trimming removed 5 bases from V and 4 bases from J; junction bases left unmatched: 2. Germline V gene data show CDR1 as MNHEY and CDR2 as SVGAGI. The CDR3 is made up of 13 amino acids.

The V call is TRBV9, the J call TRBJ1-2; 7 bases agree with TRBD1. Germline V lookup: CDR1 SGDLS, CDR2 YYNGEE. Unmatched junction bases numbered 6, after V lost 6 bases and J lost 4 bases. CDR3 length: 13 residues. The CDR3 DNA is TGTGCCAGCAACAACAGGGGCTCCTATGGCTACACCTTC. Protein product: CASNNRGSYGYTF.

The CDR3: CAWIKTGEKEKLFF. The CDR3 DNA sequence: TGTGCCTGGATCAAGACAGGGGAGAAAGAAAAACTGTTTTTT. The chain links TRBV30 to TRBJ1-4; 8 bases fit TRBD1. This CDR3 has 14 residues. The V segment lost 4 bases and the J segment 8 bases; nucleotides outside the gene matches: 9. Germline lookup yields CDR1 GTSNPN and CDR2 SVGIG (reference sequence).

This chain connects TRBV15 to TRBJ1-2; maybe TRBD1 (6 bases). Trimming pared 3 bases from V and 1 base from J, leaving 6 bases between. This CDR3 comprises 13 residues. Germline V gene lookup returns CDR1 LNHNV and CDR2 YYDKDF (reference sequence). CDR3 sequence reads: CATSRDSNYGYTF. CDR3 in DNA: TGTGCCACCAGCAGGGACAGTAACTATGGCTACACCTTC.

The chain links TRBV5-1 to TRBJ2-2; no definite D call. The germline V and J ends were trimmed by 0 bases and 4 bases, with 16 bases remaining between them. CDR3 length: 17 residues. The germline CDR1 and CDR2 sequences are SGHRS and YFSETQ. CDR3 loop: CASSLGVSGSLTGELFF. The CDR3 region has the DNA TGCGCCAGCAGCTTGGGAGTCTCCGGGTCTCTCACCGGGGAGCTGTTTTTT.

CDR3 bases: TGTGCCAGCAGCGAGGGACAGGGGGCTTTCTACGAGCAGTACTTC. Amino acids: CASSEGQGAFYEQYF. The V gene is TRBV11-3, the J gene TRBJ2-7; 12 bases are a match to TRBD1. With V trimmed by 5 bases and J by 3 bases, 5 bases remained unmatched. Per germline, CDR1 SGHNT and CDR2 YENEEA. CDR3 length: 15 residues.

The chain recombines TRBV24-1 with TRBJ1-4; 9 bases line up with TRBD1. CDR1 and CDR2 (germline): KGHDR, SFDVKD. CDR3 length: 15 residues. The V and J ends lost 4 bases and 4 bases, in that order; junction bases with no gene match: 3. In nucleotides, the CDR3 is TGTGCCACCAGTGAGCCGGGACAGGGTAATGAAAAACTGTTTTTT. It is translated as CATSEPGQGNEKLFF.

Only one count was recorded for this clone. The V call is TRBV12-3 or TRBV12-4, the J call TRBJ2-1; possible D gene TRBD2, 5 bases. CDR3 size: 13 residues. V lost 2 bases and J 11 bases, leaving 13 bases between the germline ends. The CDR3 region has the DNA TGTGCCAGCAGTTTATTAGCGCCCGATAAGCAGTTCTTC. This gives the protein CASSLLAPDKQFF.

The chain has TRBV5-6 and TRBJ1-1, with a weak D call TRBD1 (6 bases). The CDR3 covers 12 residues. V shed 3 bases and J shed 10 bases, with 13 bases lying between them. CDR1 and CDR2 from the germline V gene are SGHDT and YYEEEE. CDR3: CASSYPTGLAFF. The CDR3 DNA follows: TGTGCCAGCAGCTACCCGACAGGATTAGCTTTCTTT.

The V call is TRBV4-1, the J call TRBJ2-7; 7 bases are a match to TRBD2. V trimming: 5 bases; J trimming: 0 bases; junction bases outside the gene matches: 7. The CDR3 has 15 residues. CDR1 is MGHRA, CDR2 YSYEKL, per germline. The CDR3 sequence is CASSSAAGTSYEQYF. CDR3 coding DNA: TGCGCCAGCAGCTCTGCAGCGGGGACCTCCTACGAGCAGTACTTC.

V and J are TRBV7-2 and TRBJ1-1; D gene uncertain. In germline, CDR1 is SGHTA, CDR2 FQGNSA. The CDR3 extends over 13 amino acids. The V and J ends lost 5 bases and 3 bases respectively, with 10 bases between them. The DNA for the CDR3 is TGTGCCAGCAGCCCCTCTGGAGACACTGAAGCTTTCTTT. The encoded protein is CASSPSGDTEAFF.

The CDR3 nucleotides read TGTGCCAGCAGCACAACGGGACAGGGCGATGAAAAACTGTTTTTT. Translation: CASSTTGQGDEKLFF. The chain uses TRBV11-1 and TRBJ1-4; 9 bases agree with TRBD1. Germline V gives CDR1 SGHAT, CDR2 FQDESV (reference sequence). V dropped 5 bases and J dropped 6; count of bases not matched to a gene: 7. This CDR3 has 15 amino acids.

CDR3 bases: TGTGCCAGCAGTCGCGGGCCGTATAACACCGGGGAGCTGTTTTTT. Encoded protein: CASSRGPYNTGELFF. This sequence joins TRBV27 and TRBJ2-2; a weak D match, TRBD2 (5 bases). CDR1 and CDR2 (germline): MNHEY, SMNVEV (reference sequence). V was shortened by 5 bases and J by 2 bases, with 12 bases between the two germline ends. The CDR3 extends over 15 amino acids.

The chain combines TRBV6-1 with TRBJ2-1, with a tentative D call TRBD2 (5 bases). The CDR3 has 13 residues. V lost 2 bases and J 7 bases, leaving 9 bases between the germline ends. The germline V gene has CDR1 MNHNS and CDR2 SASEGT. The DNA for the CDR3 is TGTGCCAGCAGTGAAATCGGGGATAATGAGCAGTTCTTC. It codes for CASSEIGDNEQFF.

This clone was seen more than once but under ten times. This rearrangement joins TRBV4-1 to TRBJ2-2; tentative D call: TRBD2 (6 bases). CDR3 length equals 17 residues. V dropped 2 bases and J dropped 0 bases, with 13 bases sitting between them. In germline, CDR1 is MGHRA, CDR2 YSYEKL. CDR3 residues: CASSQLTSKTNTGELFF. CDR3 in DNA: TGCGCCAGCAGCCAACTAACTAGCAAAACGAACACCGGGGAGCTGTTTTTT.

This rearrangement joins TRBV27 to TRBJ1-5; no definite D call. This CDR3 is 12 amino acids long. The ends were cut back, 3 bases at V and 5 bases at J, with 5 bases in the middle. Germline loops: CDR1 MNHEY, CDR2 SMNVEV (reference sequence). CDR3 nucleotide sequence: TGTGCCAGCAGTTTTTTATATCAGCCCCAGCATTTT. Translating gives CASSFLYQPQHF.

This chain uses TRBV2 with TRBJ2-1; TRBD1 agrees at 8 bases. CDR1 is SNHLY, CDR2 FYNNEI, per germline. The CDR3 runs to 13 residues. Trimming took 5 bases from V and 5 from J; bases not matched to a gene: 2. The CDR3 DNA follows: TGTGCCAGCAGTCGACAGGGGAACAATGAGCAGTTCTTC. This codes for CASSRQGNNEQFF. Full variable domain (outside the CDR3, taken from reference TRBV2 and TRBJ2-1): EPEVTQTPSHQVTQMGQEVILRCVPISNHLYFYWYRQILGQKVEFLVSFYNNEISEKSEIFDDQFSVERPDGSNFTLKIRSTKLEDSAMYFCASSRQGNNEQFFGPGTRLTVL.

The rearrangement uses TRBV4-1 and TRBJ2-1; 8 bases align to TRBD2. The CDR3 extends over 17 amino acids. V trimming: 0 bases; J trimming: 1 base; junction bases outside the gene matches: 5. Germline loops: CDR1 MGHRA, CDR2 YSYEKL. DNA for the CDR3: TGCGCCAGCAGCCAAGATCTGGGACTAGGGTCCTACAATGAGCAGTTCTTC. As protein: CASSQDLGLGSYNEQFF.

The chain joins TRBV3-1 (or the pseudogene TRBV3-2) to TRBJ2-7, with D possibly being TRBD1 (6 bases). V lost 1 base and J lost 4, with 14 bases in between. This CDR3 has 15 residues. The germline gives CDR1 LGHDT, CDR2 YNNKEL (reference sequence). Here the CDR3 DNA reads TGTGCCAGCAGCCAAGTAGCCCAGGGGAGATACGAGCAGTACTTC. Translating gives CASSQVAQGRYEQYF.

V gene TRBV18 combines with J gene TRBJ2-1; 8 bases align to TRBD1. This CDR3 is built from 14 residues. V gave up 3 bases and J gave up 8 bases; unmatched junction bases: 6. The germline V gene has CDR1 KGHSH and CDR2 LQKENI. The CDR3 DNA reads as TGTGCCAGCTCACCGGCAGGGGGCTTCGATGAGCAGTTCTTC. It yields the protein CASSPAGGFDEQFF. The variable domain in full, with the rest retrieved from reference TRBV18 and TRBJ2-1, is NAGVMQNPRHLVRRRGQEARLRCSPMKGHSHVYWYRQLPEEGLKFMVYLQKENIIDESGMPKERFSAEFPKEGPSILRIQQVVRGDSAAYFCASSPAGGFDEQFFGPGTRLTVL.